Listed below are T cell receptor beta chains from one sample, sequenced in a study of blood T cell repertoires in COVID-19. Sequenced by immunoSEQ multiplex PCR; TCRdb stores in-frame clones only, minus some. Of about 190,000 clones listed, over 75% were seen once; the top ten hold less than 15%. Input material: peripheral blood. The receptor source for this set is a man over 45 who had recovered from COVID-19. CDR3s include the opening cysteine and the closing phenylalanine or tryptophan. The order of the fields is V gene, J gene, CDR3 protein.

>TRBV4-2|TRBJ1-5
CASSLALENQPQHF
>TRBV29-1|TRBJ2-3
CAVGRTSTDTQYF
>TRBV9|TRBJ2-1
CASSVGTSGYNEQFF
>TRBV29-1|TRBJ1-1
CSVARRTGDTEAFF
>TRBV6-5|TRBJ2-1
CASTRSEGAPRIF
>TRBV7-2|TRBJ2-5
CASSPRTREETQYF
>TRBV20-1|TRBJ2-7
CSALSHYEQYF
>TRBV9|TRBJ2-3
CASSVLGSRADTQYF
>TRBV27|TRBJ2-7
CASSFEQFGSEQYF
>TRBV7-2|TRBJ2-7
CASSRTSGYEQYF
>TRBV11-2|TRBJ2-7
CASSLNRGPSEQYF
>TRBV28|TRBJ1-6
CASSTSRQGQGYSPLHF
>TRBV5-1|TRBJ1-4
CASSQNPGRGNEKLFF
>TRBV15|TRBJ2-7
CATSRELAGFYEQYF
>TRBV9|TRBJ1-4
CASSVGLEGYEKLFF
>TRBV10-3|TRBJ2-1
CAISAGWRGLDNEQFF
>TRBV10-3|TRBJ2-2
CAIREGGNTGELFF
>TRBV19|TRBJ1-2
CASSAPGSGYTF
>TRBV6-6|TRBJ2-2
CASSYGRRTGELFF
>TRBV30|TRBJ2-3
CAWSGGVPDTQYF
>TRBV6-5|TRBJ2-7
CASSYSTLGSYEQYF
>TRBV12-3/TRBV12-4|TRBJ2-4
CASSPAPGQIQYF
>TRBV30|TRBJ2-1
CAWSYYNEQFF
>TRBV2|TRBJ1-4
CAVTGGTGGFEKLFF
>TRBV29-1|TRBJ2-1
CSVEKTSGDSYNEQFF
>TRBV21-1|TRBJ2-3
CASREAVSGEMGNTQYF
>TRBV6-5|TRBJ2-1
CASSRLAGNEQFF
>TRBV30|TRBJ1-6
CAWSSRLGQGGSPLHF
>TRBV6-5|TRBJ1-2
CASSLDRASGYTF
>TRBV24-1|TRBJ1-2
CATSDSGDNNYGYTF
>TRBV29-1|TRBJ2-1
CSVGYGGEQFF
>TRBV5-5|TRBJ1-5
CASSPVSRGYQPQHF
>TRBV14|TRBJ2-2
CASSQDPGTGGGELFF
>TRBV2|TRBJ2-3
CASSQTGYNTDTQYF
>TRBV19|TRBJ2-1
CASSRDGTGDNEQFF
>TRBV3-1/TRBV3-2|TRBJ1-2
CASSQAAGNGYTF
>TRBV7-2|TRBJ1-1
CASSLVGTGGARNTEAFF
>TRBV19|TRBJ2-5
CASSIESGQETQYF
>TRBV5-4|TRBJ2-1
CASSPGLIWFF
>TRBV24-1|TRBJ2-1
CATGTSGTRYNEQFF
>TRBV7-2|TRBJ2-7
CASSQDGGTYEQYF
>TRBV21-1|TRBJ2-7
CASSKVLGTVSYEQYF
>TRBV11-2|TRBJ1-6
CASSLLRTGENSPLHF